This T cell receptor beta chain emerged from a study of blood T cell repertoires in COVID-19. Across the whole study: Whether acute or convalescent, the COVID-19 samples came from the United States, Italy and Spain. The cDNA or gDNA used as material had been derived from T cells, B-cell-depleted T cells, or PBMCs.

CDR1 SGHAT and CDR2 FQNNGV come from the germline V gene. CDR3 size: 15 residues. Trimming took 2 bases from V and 0 from J, leaving 8 bases between them. Using immunoSEQ multiplex PCR, the repertoire was profiled, and TCRdb retains in-frame clones only, with some absent. The sample carries some 200,000 clones, just over 85% recorded once. Sequencing was performed on peripheral blood. This chain connects TRBV11-2 to TRBJ1-5, with D possibly being TRBD1 (5 bases). This clonotype was obtained from a man younger than 30 with active or convalescent COVID-19. CDR3 sequence reads: CASSLRGGSNQPQHF. Here the CDR3 DNA reads TGTGCCAGCAGCTTAAGGGGAGGTAGCAATCAGCCCCAGCATTTT.